The rows below give T cell receptor beta chains drawn from one sample of a study of beta chain features in type 1 diabetes. Data came from immunoSEQ multiplex PCR; TCRdb stores just in-frame clones and leaves some out. The sample records roughly 24,000 clones, approximately 57% being singletons. Source material: stem cell memory CD4+ T cells from blood. Receptors originate from a man younger than 35 with type 1 diabetes. Each CDR3 is given with its conserved first and last residue. A D gene is named only where the DNA matches it firmly. Clone size is shown for a subset of rows, as once, few, many or a class of expanded clone.

>16|TRBD2|TRBV5-1|TRBJ2-7|once
TGCGCCAGCAGAGGGACTAGCGGGGGCCCGTCCTACGAGCAGTACTTC
CASRGTSGGPSYEQYF
>17|TRBD2|TRBV5-1|TRBJ2-3|few
TGCGCCAGCAGCCCACGGACTAGGGCCGGTCGGGCAGATACGCAGTATTTT
CASSPRTRAGRADTQYF
>12|.|TRBV14|TRBJ1-2|few
TGTGCCAGCAGCCAAGTCCCGGGAGGCTACACCTTC
CASSQVPGGYTF
>15|TRBD1|TRBV5-1|TRBJ2-7|.
TGCGCCAGCAGCTTGATGGGGACAGGGGACGACGAGCAGTACTTC
CASSLMGTGDDEQYF
>15|TRBD2|TRBV28|TRBJ2-7|.
TGTGCCAGCACACAGACGGCGGGAGGTTACTACGAGCAGTACTTC
CASTQTAGGYYEQYF
>12|TRBD1|TRBV2|TRBJ1-4|.
TGTGCCAGCAGCCGGGACAGCCTAAAACTGTTTTTT
CASSRDSLKLFF
>18|TRBD1|TRBV10-3|TRBJ2-6|.
TGTGCCATCAGTGAGTCGCCGGGACAGGGGATTAGGGCCAACGTCCTGACTTTC
CAISESPGQGIRANVLTF
>15|.|TRBV6-5|TRBJ1-2|few
TGTGCCAGCAGTCAACAACAGCCTATGATGGATGGCTACACCTTC
CASSQQQPMMDGYTF
>14|.|TRBV29-1|TRBJ2-4|.
TGCAGCGTGCGGACAGCTCGGGGCAAAAACATTCAGTACTTC
CSVRTARGKNIQYF
>18|.|TRBV5-1|TRBJ2-3|.
TGCGCCAGCAGCTTGGGTATTAGTAGCCTAACTAGCACAGATACGCAGTATTTT
CASSLGISSLTSTDTQYF
>12|.|TRBV6-6|TRBJ2-5|few
TGTGCCAGCAGTTACTCGCCGAGGGCCCAGTACTTC
CASSYSPRAQYF
>14|TRBD2|TRBV5-1|TRBJ2-1|few
TGCGCCAGCAGCAGACTAGCGGGACCCAATGAGCAGTTCTTC
CASSRLAGPNEQFF
>16|TRBD2|TRBV28|TRBJ2-3|.
TGTGCCTCCCAGGCGGCGGGAGGGCCGCGCACAGATACGCAGTATTTT
CASQAAGGPRTDTQYF
>15|TRBD1|TRBV15|TRBJ2-5|.
TGTGCCACCAGCAGAGGACAGGGGAAGGATGAAACCCAGTACTTC
CATSRGQGKDETQYF
>13|TRBD1|TRBV29-1|TRBJ1-1|few
TGCAGCTCGTGCCGGGACAGGAACACTGAAGCTTTCTTT
CSSCRDRNTEAFF
>12|TRBD1|TRBV6-5|TRBJ2-7|few
TGTGCCAGCCATAACTCAGGGGGCGAGCAGTACTTC
CASHNSGGEQYF
>16|TRBD1|TRBV18|TRBJ1-4|few
TGTGCCAGCTCACCGTATTCACAGGGGGCAAAGGAAAAACTGTTTTTT
CASSPYSQGAKEKLFF
>14|TRBD1|TRBV7-9|TRBJ1-1|few
TGTGCCAGCAGCTTCTATGTAGACCAGGGGGTAGCTTTCTTT
CASSFYVDQGVAFF
>13|.|TRBV6-6|TRBJ2-2|.
TGTGCCAGCAGTTGGACAGAATCCGGGGAGCTGTTTTTT
CASSWTESGELFF
>16|.|TRBV30|TRBJ2-1|few
TGTGCCTGGAGTCTCCAACCCCTGAGCTCCTACAATGAGCAGTTCTTC
CAWSLQPLSSYNEQFF
>16|TRBD1|TRBV28|TRBJ1-4|few
TGTGCCAGCAGCCTCCCCCAGGGGGCTGGTGGGGAAAAACTGTTTTTT
CASSLPQGAGGEKLFF
>14|TRBD2|TRBV7-2|TRBJ2-1|.
TGTGCCAGCAGCTTATCTAGCGGGTCCAATGAGCAGTTCTTC
CASSLSSGSNEQFF
>13|.|TRBV10-2|TRBJ1-1|.
TGCGCCAGCAGTGTGACAGGTCGCACTGAAGCTTTCTTT
CASSVTGRTEAFF
>15|TRBD2|TRBV19|TRBJ2-4|.
TGTGCCAGCCGGGAGGGAGGTCTGGCCAAAAACATTCAGTACTTC
CASREGGLAKNIQYF
>16|TRBD1|TRBV9|TRBJ2-7|few
TGTGCCAGCAGCGTAGACGGGACAGGGGGGGCCCTCGAGCAGTACTTC
CASSVDGTGGALEQYF
>13|.|TRBV7-2|TRBJ1-1|.
TGTGCCAGCAGCCCTCAGGGGAAGGACGTAGCTTTCTTT
CASSPQGKDVAFF
>14|.|TRBV2|TRBJ1-2|.
TGTGCCAGCATCCCCGGACCCGTGCGGGATGGCTACACCTTC
CASIPGPVRDGYTF
>16|TRBD2|TRBV7-2|TRBJ2-7|few
TGTGCCAGCAGCTTAGACGGGCGCGCGGGGGGTAGAGAGCAGTACTTC
CASSLDGRAGGREQYF
>15|TRBD1|TRBV18|TRBJ1-2|.
TGTGCCAGCTCACCCCCGGGGGACAGGGTATATGGCTACACCTTC
CASSPPGDRVYGYTF
>15|.|TRBV6-5|TRBJ2-7|.
TGTGCCAGCAGTTACTCGGTACAGGACCGCTACGAGCAGTACTTC
CASSYSVQDRYEQYF
>14|TRBD1|TRBV2|TRBJ2-3|.
TGTGCCAGCGGCAACGACAGGGGCACAGATACGCAGTATTTT
CASGNDRGTDTQYF
>14|.|TRBV14|TRBJ1-1|few
TGTGCCAGCAGCCAAGAGGAGGTTGAGACTGAAGCTTTCTTT
CASSQEEVETEAFF
>16|TRBD2|TRBV5-1|TRBJ2-3|.
TGCGCCAGCAGGTTGACTAGCGGGCCCGGCACAGATACGCAGTATTTT
CASRLTSGPGTDTQYF
>16|TRBD1|TRBV27|TRBJ2-7|.
TGTGCCTCCAAAGATCGTCCGTCCCAGGGGGTAGTCGAGCAGTACTTC
CASKDRPSQGVVEQYF
>15|TRBD2|TRBV5-4|TRBJ2-7|.
TGTGCCAGCAGCCTCGAGCGGGGGGAATCCTACGAGCAGTACTTC
CASSLERGESYEQYF
>18|.|TRBV28|TRBJ1-1|.
TGTGCCAGCAGGCCGGGATCGGGGAACCTCTTGGTGGACACTGAAGCTTTCTTT
CASRPGSGNLLVDTEAFF
>16|.|TRBV28|TRBJ2-7|.
TGTGCCAGCAGACTAGCCCCCGGGGCAGGGACGGAAGAGCAGTACTTC
CASRLAPGAGTEEQYF
>12|.|TRBV6-6|TRBJ1-5|.
TGTGCCAGCAGTTTAGACAGACAACCCCAGCATTTT
CASSLDRQPQHF
>14|TRBD1|TRBV5-1|TRBJ2-1|.
TGCGCCAGCAAAACGGGACAGGGGAACAATGAGCAGTTCTTC
CASKTGQGNNEQFF
>13|.|TRBV14|TRBJ2-7|few
TGTGCCAGCAGCCAAGGTACGGGTGACGAGCAGTACTTC
CASSQGTGDEQYF
>13|TRBD1|TRBV2|TRBJ1-2|.
TGTGCCAGCAGGAGTAATCAGGGGGGAGGCTACACCTTC
CASRSNQGGGYTF
>16|.|TRBV7-8|TRBJ2-5|few
TGTGCCAGCAGCTTACTTACAGCGGCGGTAAGAGAGACCCAGTACTTC
CASSLLTAAVRETQYF